The 2 T cell receptor beta chains below all came from one sample that was sequenced in a study of identical twins (dated by TCRdb to 2016 to 2017). Libraries were prepared through 5' RACE. The listed sequencing device is Illumina HiSeq 2000. TCRdb reprocessed the public reads (quality trimming at Q25 with fastp, clone calling with MiXCR) and kept in-frame beta chains. Identical CDR3 protein sequences are pooled into one entry, listed with their most common genes and DNA. Within this sample are about 480,000 distinct CDR3 sequences, with approximately 14% of them counted one time only. Together, the top ten hold about 0.52% of the sample. In addition, the sample was reused for a study of yellow fever vaccine responses in identical twins.

The specimen was CD4+ T cells sorted from blood. These receptors were obtained from a woman aged 18-29 years in good health.

This clonotype showed up just a few times. CDR3 DNA: TGTGCCAGCAGTTTATTACCGCACACCGGGGAGCTGTTTTTT. As protein: CASSLLPHTGELFF. The rearrangement links TRBV28 to TRBJ2-2; D ambiguous. Germline V gene data show CDR1 as MDHEN and CDR2 as SYDVKM. Trimming stripped 1 base from V and 3 bases from J, with 6 bases between. The CDR3 runs to 14 residues.

The chain recombines TRBV11-2 with TRBJ2-7, with unresolved D. This CDR3 region has 14 residues. Germline assignment: CDR1 SGHAT and CDR2 FQNNGV. V was trimmed by 5 bases and J by 1 base, leaving 12 bases between them. This chain's CDR3 is CASSPPESSYEQYF. In DNA form, the CDR3 reads TGTGCCAGCAGCCCGCCGGAGTCATCCTACGAGCAGTACTTC. Using reference TRBV11-2 and TRBJ2-7 for the parts outside the CDR3, the full variable domain is EAGVAQSPRYKIIEKRQSVAFWCNPISGHATLYWYQQILGQGPKLLIQFQNNGVVDDSQLPKDRFSAERLKGVDSTLKIQPAKLEDSAVYLCASSPPESSYEQYFGPGTRLTVT.